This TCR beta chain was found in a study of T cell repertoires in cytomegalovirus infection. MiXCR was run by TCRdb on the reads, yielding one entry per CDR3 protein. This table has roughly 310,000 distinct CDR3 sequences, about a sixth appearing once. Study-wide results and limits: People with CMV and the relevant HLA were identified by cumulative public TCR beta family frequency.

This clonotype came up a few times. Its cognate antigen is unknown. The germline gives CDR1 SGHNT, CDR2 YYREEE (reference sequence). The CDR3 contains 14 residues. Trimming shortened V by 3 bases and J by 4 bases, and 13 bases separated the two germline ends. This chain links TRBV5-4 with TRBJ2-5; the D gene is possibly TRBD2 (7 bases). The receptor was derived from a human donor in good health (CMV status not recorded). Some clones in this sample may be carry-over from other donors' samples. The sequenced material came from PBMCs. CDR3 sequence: CASSSRGGGETQYF. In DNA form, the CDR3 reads TGTGCCAGCAGCTCACGAGGGGGGGGAGAGACCCAGTACTTC. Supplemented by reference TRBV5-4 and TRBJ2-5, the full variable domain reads ETGVTQSPTHLIKTRGQQVTLRCSSQSGHNTVSWYQQALGQGPQFIFQYYREEENGRGNFPPRFSGLQFPNYSSELNVNALELDDSALYLCASSSRGGGETQYFGPGTRLLVL.